This T cell receptor (beta chain) comes out of a study of response to subunit inactivated influenza vaccine. TCRdb re-derived calls from the RT-PCR reads in MiXCR, one entry per CDR3 protein. The sample has approximately 310,000 distinct CDR3 sequences, roughly 22% seen once. CDR3 length equals 15 residues. With 5 bases removed from V and 4 bases from J, the gap between germline ends came to 16 bases. The germline V gene has CDR1 SEHNR and CDR2 FQNEAQ (reference sequence). Sequencing used PBMCs from blood, obtained less than 22 months after vaccination. The chain employs TRBV7-9 and TRBJ2-3, with D hard to call. The TCR originated in a man aged 50-75 years who received an inactivated influenza vaccine. CDR3 protein: CASSLLGSQADTQYF. The CDR3 nucleotides read TGTGCCAGCAGCCTCTTGGGATCGCAGGCAGATACGCAGTATTTT.